A single TCR beta chain is shown here with its context. The data stem from a study of control samples from healthy donors and cancer patients. Clones were sequenced by immunoSEQ multiplex PCR, and TCRdb holds only the in-frame ones, with some missing. The sample holds 65,000 to 90,000 clones, 75% to 90% seen once. After removal of 6 bases from V and 4 bases from J, the junction contained 6 bases not matched to a gene. The CDR3 has 14 residues. CDR1 and CDR2 from the germline V gene are SQVTM and ANQGSEA. V gene TRBV29-1 combines with J gene TRBJ2-2, with 9 positions matching TRBD1. The sequence derives from a woman between 45 and 60 years old with colorectal cancer. Sequencing used PBMCs. CDR3 DNA: TGCAGCGTCCCGGGACAGGGTGCCACCGGGGAGCTGTTTTTT. Protein product: CSVPGQGATGELFF.